The 5 T cell receptor beta chains reported below all come from one sample, sequenced in a study of T-cell memory formation after mild COVID-19. One entry per CDR3 protein results from TCRdb running MiXCR on the 5' RACE reads. The sample has around 180,000 distinct CDR3 sequences; 18% are singletons. What was sequenced was PBMCs or a T cell subset sorted from them (not recorded which). These receptors were obtained from a young man who had mild COVID-19 (a few samples of this study predate the infection). Cell type and time point are not known.

This clonotype was seen only a few times. The rearrangement joins TRBV27 to TRBJ2-3, with 9 bases aligning to TRBD2. J was trimmed by 0 bases and V by 5 bases; bases with no gene match: 9. Germline V gene sequence: CDR1 MNHEY, CDR2 SMNVEV (reference sequence). The CDR3 totals 17 residues. DNA for the CDR3: TGTGCCAGCAGTCCTCATCGACTAGCGGTCAGCACAGATACGCAGTATTTT. Its translation is CASSPHRLAVSTDTQYF.

V usage is TRBV4-1 and J usage is TRBJ2-4; TRBD1 agrees at 9 bases. The trim removed 4 bases at V and 2 bases at J, leaving 9 bases unmatched. Looked up from germline, CDR1 is MGHRA and CDR2 is YSYEKL. This CDR3 is 17 amino acids long. The CDR3 coding sequence is TGCGCCAGCAGCCGCGGACAGGGGTTCGCAACCAAAAACATTCAGTACTTC. Translation gives CASSRGQGFATKNIQYF.

This clonotype was counted ten times or more. The rearrangement joins TRBV4-1 to TRBJ2-5, with D tentatively TRBD1 (5 bases). This CDR3 comprises 16 residues. V was clipped by 1 base and J by 5 bases, with 17 bases between them. The germline V gene has CDR1 MGHRA and CDR2 YSYEKL. The CDR3 is CASSQGSRAFSETQYF. In DNA form, the CDR3 reads TGCGCCAGCAGCCAAGGCTCCAGGGCGTTTAGTGAGACCCAGTACTTC.

This sequence joins TRBV28 and TRBJ2-3; TRBD1 matches 10 bases. V trimming: 4 bases; J trimming: 1 base; junction bases outside the gene matches: 8. The CDR3 covers 17 residues. Germline V gene lookup returns CDR1 MDHEN and CDR2 SYDVKM. This CDR3 reads CASSSPGQGLGTDTQYF. In DNA form, the CDR3 reads TGTGCCAGCAGTTCCCCGGGACAGGGGCTCGGCACAGATACGCAGTATTTT.

This clonotype ranks as medium-sized. The gene calls are TRBV20-1 and TRBJ2-3; TRBD2 agrees at 9 bases. The J segment lost 4 bases and the V segment lost 5 bases, leaving 10 bases of the junction unmatched. CDR3 size: 15 residues. Germline V gives CDR1 DFQATT, CDR2 SNEGSKA (reference sequence). CDR3 amino acids: CSAPWAGGPADTQYF. The CDR3 DNA reads TGCAGTGCTCCCTGGGCGGGGGGGCCGGCAGATACGCAGTATTTT.